This T cell receptor (beta chain) was sequenced for a study of identical twins. Addition of a universal primer site occurred through template switching, and cDNA carried unique molecular identifiers. TCRdb re-called the 5' RACE reads with MiXCR, one entry per CDR3 protein. In the table there are about 570,000 distinct CDR3 sequences, approximately 9.6% of which are singletons. Trimming removed 5 bases from V and 4 bases from J; junction bases left unmatched: 11. In germline, CDR1 is MNHNS, CDR2 SASEGT. The CDR3 is 16 amino acids. Another study also made use of these data, one on yellow fever vaccine responses in identical twins.

The chain recombines TRBV6-1 with TRBJ2-5; 9 bases map to TRBD2. The sequenced sample consisted of PBMCs. The TCR sequence derives from a woman younger than 30 in good health. CDR3 residues: CASSRKSNSGRETQYF. CDR3 coding DNA: TGTGCCAGCAGTCGAAAGAGTAATAGCGGGAGAGAGACCCAGTACTTC.